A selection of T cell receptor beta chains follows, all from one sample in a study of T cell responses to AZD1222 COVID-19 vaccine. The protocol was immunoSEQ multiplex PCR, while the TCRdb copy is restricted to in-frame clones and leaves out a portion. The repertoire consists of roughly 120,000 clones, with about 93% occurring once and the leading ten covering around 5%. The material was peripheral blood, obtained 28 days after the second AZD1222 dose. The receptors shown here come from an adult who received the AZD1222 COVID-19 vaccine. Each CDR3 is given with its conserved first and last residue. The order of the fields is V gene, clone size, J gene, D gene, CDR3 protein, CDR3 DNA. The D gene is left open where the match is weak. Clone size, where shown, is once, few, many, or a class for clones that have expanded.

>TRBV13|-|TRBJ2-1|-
CASSLRDFKGLF
TGTGCCAGCAGCTTAAGGGACTTCAAGGGGCTCTTC
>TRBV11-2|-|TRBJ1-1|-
CASSSPRSTLDTEAFF
TGTGCCAGCAGCTCACCGAGGTCGACCCTGGACACTGAAGCTTTCTTT
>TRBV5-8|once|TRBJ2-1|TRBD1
CASSSRDSSYNEQFF
TGTGCCAGCAGCTCTCGGGACAGTTCCTACAATGAGCAGTTCTTC
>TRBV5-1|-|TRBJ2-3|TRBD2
CASTRLAGESDTQYF
TGCGCCAGCACCCGACTAGCGGGAGAATCAGATACGCAGTATTTT
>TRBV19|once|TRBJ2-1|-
CASSVPRMYNEQFF
TGTGCCAGTAGTGTACCACGGATGTACAATGAGCAGTTCTTC
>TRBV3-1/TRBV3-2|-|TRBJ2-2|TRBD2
CASSQDATSGNTGELFF
TGTGCCAGCAGCCAAGACGCGACTAGCGGGAACACCGGGGAGCTGTTTTTT
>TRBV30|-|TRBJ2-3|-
CAWSPRGDTQYF
TGTGCCTGGAGCCCCCGGGGGGATACGCAGTATTTT
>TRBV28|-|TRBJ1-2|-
CASSWGGSNYGYTF
TGTGCCAGCAGTTGGGGTGGCAGCAACTATGGCTACACCTTC
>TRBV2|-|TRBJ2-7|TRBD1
CASSTGVREQYF
TGTGCCAGCAGTACAGGGGTCAGGGAGCAGTACTTC
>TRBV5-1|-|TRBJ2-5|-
CASSLGRATQETQYF
TGCGCCAGCAGCTTGGGTCGTGCGACCCAAGAGACCCAGTACTTC
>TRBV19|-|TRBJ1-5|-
CASSPERGSRQPQHF
TGTGCCAGTAGTCCGGAGAGGGGCTCTAGGCAGCCCCAGCATTTT
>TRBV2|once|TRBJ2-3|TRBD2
CASSDSGQRESRSTDTQYF
TGTGCCAGCAGTGACAGTGGCCAGCGGGAATCGAGGAGCACAGATACGCAGTATTTT
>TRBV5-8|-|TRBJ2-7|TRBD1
CASSLDLTGGAYEQYF
TGTGCCAGCAGCTTGGACCTGACAGGGGGGGCTTACGAGCAGTACTTC
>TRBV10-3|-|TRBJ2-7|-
CAIGERNEQYF
TGTGCCATCGGAGAAAGAAACGAGCAGTACTTC
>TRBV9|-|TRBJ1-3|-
CASSEGDYSGNTIYF
TGTGCCAGCAGCGAGGGGGACTACTCTGGAAACACCATATATTTT
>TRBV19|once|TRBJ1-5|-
CASSIGGSQHF
TGTGCCAGTAGTATAGGCGGGTCCCAGCATTTT
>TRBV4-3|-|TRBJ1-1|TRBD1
CASSQGQGLGEAFF
TGCGCCAGCAGCCAAGGACAGGGTTTGGGGGAAGCTTTCTTT
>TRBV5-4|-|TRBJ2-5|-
CASSLGLGSGVKETQYF
TGTGCCAGCAGCTTGGGCCTGGGTAGCGGTGTAAAAGAGACCCAGTACTTC
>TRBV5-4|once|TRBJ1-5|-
CASSPGRGQPQHF
TGTGCCAGCAGCCCTGGTCGGGGTCAGCCCCAGCATTTT
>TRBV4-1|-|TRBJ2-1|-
CASSRGADNEQFF
TGCGCCAGCAGCCGGGGGGCCGACAATGAGCAGTTCTTC
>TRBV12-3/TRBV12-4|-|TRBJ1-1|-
CASRMTVTEAFF
TGTGCCAGCAGGATGACAGTCACTGAAGCTTTCTTT
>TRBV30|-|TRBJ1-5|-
CAWSAFRGNQPQHF
TGTGCCTGGAGTGCTTTTCGGGGCAATCAGCCCCAGCATTTT
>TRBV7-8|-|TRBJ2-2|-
CASSFSRQAALNTGELFF
TGTGCCAGCAGCTTTAGCAGACAGGCCGCCCTGAACACCGGGGAGCTGTTTTTT
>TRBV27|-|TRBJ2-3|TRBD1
CASSPQDRGPGTDTQYF
TGTGCCAGCAGTCCCCAAGACAGGGGGCCCGGCACAGATACGCAGTATTTT
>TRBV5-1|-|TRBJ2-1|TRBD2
CASSRGLAGGNEQFF
TGCGCCAGCAGCCGGGGACTAGCGGGGGGCAATGAGCAGTTCTTC
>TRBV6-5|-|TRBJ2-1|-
CASKEVNEQFF
TGTGCCAGCAAAGAGGTAAATGAGCAGTTCTTC
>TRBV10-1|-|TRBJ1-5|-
CASSTGQLSNQPQHF
TGCGCCAGCAGTACGGGACAACTTAGCAATCAGCCCCAGCATTTT
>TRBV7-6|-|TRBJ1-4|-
CASTPTGSTNEKLFF
TGTGCCAGCACCCCTACAGGTTCAACTAATGAAAAACTGTTTTTT
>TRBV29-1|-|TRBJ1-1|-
CSVRESPMDTEAFF
TGCAGCGTTCGCGAGTCTCCTATGGACACTGAAGCTTTCTTT
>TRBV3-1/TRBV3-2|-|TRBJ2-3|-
CASSQDGGPDTQYF
TGTGCCAGCAGCCAAGATGGGGGGCCAGATACGCAGTATTTT
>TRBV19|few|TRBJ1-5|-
CASSSPQGFEPQHF
TGTGCCAGTAGTTCACCACAGGGATTCGAGCCCCAGCATTTT
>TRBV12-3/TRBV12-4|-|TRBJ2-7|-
CASSFGASYEQYF
TGTGCCAGCAGTTTCGGGGCCTCCTACGAGCAGTACTTC
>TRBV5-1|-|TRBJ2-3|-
CASSLDEGTSTDTQYF
TGCGCCAGCAGCTTGGATGAGGGGACTAGCACAGATACGCAGTATTTT
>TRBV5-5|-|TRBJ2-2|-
CASSLWRSTGELFF
TGTGCCAGCAGCTTGTGGCGGAGCACCGGGGAGCTGTTTTTT
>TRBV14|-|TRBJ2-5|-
CASSQTQTQYF
TGTGCCAGCAGCCAAACCCAGACCCAGTACTTC
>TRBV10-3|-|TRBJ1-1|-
CAISEFFGGAFF
TGTGCCATCAGTGAGTTCTTCGGTGGAGCTTTCTTT
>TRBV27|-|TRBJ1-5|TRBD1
CASSPSTGERNQPQHF
TGTGCCAGCAGTCCGTCGACAGGGGAGCGCAATCAGCCCCAGCATTTT
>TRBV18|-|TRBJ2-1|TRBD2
CASSPGGLAGATQFF
TGTGCCAGCTCACCCGGGGGACTAGCGGGGGCGACGCAGTTCTTC
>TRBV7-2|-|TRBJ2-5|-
CASSSAGRFQETQYF
TGTGCCAGCAGCTCCGCAGGACGGTTCCAAGAGACCCAGTACTTC
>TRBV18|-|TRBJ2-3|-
CASSLVPTDTQYF
TGTGCCAGCTCACTAGTCCCCACAGATACGCAGTATTTT
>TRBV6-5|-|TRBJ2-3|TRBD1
CASSLGTVADTQYF
TGTGCCAGCTCGCTTGGGACAGTAGCTGATACGCAGTATTTT
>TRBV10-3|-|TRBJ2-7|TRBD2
CATRALAGTYEQYF
TGTGCCACCCGAGCACTAGCGGGGACCTACGAGCAGTACTTC
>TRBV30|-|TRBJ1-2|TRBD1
CACPQGAKGYTF
TGTGCCTGCCCACAGGGGGCGAAAGGCTACACCTTC
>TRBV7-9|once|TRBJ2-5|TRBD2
CASNQGGGGRETQYF
TGTGCCAGCAACCAGGGTGGCGGGGGGAGAGAGACCCAGTACTTC
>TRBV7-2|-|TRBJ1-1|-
CASSLWGAPRTEAFF
TGTGCCAGCAGCTTGTGGGGGGCGCCCCGTACTGAAGCTTTCTTT
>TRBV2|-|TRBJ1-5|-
CASSVGEYQPQHF
TGTGCCAGCAGTGTAGGGGAGTATCAGCCCCAGCATTTT
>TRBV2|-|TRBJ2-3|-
CATLRRATDTQYF
TGTGCCACCCTTAGGAGGGCTACAGATACGCAGTATTTT
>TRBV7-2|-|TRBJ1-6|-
CASSLQARSSYNSPLHF
TGTGCCAGCAGCTTACAAGCCCGGAGCTCCTATAATTCACCCCTCCACTTT
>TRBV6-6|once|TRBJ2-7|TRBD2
CASSSPRRGGSYEQYF
TGTGCCAGCAGCTCCCCTCGGCGGGGGGGCTCCTACGAGCAGTACTTC
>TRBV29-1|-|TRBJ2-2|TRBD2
CSARTSGTNTGELFF
TGCAGCGCCAGGACTAGCGGGACAAACACCGGGGAGCTGTTTTTT
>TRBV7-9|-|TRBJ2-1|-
CASSLVPGTTEQFF
TGTGCCAGCAGCTTAGTTCCGGGAACGACTGAGCAGTTCTTC
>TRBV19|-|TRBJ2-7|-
CASSMVYWEDTYEQYF
TGTGCCAGTAGTATGGTTTATTGGGAGGACACCTACGAGCAGTACTTC
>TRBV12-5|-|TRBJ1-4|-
CASGSTGGHEKLFF
TGTGCTAGTGGTTCCACGGGGGGTCATGAAAAACTGTTTTTT
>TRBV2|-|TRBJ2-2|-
CARIRNTGELFF
TGTGCCAGAATAAGGAACACCGGGGAGCTGTTTTTT
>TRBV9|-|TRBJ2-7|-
CASSPDGTPNEQYF
TGTGCCAGCAGTCCTGACGGAACCCCCAACGAGCAGTACTTC